The 14 T cell receptor beta chains presented below share a single source sample, sequenced in a study of T cell repertoires in cytomegalovirus infection. One entry per CDR3 protein results from TCRdb running MiXCR on the reads. This sample has around 280,000 distinct CDR3 sequences, with approximately 14% found just once. Sequenced sample: PBMCs. The origin of the receptors is a human donor in good health (CMV status not recorded). Some clones in this sample may be carry-over from other donors' samples.

This clonotype was observed many times. The rearrangement uses TRBV15 and TRBJ2-1, with 11 bases matching TRBD2. Losses at the gene ends were 2 bases for V and 0 bases for J; bases not matched to a gene: 0. Germline CDR1 is LNHNV and CDR2 is YYDKDF (reference sequence). This CDR3 comprises 16 residues. The CDR3: CATSRLAGGSYNEQFF. Written as DNA, the CDR3 is TGTGCCACCAGCAGACTAGCGGGAGGCTCCTACAATGAGCAGTTCTTC.

CDR3 sequence (DNA): TGCGCCAGCAGTGAGGACAGGGAGGCTGAAGCTTTCTTT. Translating it yields CASSEDREAEAFF. This chain links TRBV10-2 with TRBJ1-1, with 7 bases lining up with TRBD1. This CDR3 spans 13 amino acids. CDR1 and CDR2 (germline): WSHSY, SAAADI. Trimming cost V 2 bases and J 6 bases; bases outside gene matches: 3.

This clonotype has only a few counts. The V and J genes are TRBV14 and TRBJ2-7, with 7 bases fitting TRBD2. The CDR3 extends over 17 amino acids. The V and J ends lost 2 bases and 5 bases, in that order; junction bases with no gene match: 15. Germline V lookup: CDR1 SGHDN, CDR2 FVKESK. In DNA form, the CDR3 reads TGTGCCAGCAGCCAACGTCTCCCCCGACAGCGGGGCGACGAGCAGTACTTC. Encoded protein: CASSQRLPRQRGDEQYF.

This clonotype has just a few counts. J is TRBJ2-2 and V is TRBV3-1; no reliable D call. Germline-derived CDR1 and CDR2 are LGHDT and YNNKEL (reference sequence). Trimming pared 1 base from V and 6 bases from J, leaving 9 bases between. The CDR3 loop spans 14 amino acids. The CDR3 DNA reads as TGTGCCAGCAGCCAAGTCGGCAGCGCCGGGGAGCTGTTTTTT. Encoded protein: CASSQVGSAGELFF.

This clonotype was seen ten or more times. The chain couples TRBV7-2 to TRBJ2-3; 9 positions agree with TRBD2. Trimming took 5 bases from V and 2 from J; bases not matched to a gene: 5. CDR3 length: 15 residues. Per the germline V gene, CDR1 is SGHTA and CDR2 is FQGNSA. As DNA, the CDR3 is TGTGCCAGCAGCGTATGGACTAGCGCCACAGATACGCAGTATTTT. Translated, it gives CASSVWTSATDTQYF.

This chain links TRBV20-1 with TRBJ2-1; 8 bases match TRBD2. CDR3 length equals 15 residues. V trimming: 1 base; J trimming: 7 bases; junction bases outside the gene matches: 9. Germline values: CDR1 DFQATT, CDR2 SNEGSKA (reference sequence). The CDR3 sequence: CSARGSGKRRNEQFF. Here the CDR3 DNA reads TGCAGTGCTAGAGGTAGCGGGAAAAGGCGTAATGAGCAGTTCTTC.

This chain uses TRBV6-9 with TRBJ1-2; D is unresolved. The ends were cut back, 7 bases at V and 3 bases at J, with 21 bases in the middle. Germline CDR1 and CDR2: MNHGY and SVAAGI. The CDR3 covers 16 residues. The DNA for the CDR3 is TGTGCCAGCAAACCGGTTTGGGCAGCCCTTTACTATGGCTACACCTTC. This encodes CASKPVWAALYYGYTF.

This clonotype has more than one count but fewer than ten. This chain joins TRBV20-1 and TRBJ2-1; 13 bases fit TRBD2. The J segment lost 3 bases and the V segment lost 6 bases, leaving 2 bases of the junction unmatched. Germline loops: CDR1 DFQATT, CDR2 SNEGSKA (reference sequence). The CDR3 has 14 amino acids. The CDR3 DNA reads TGCAGTGCCGGACTAGCGGGGGACTACAATGAGCAGTTCTTC. It is translated as CSAGLAGDYNEQFF.

This clonotype appeared a few times. CDR3 in amino acids: CASSQLRDLYNEQFF. As DNA, the CDR3 is TGTGCCAGCAGTCAACTCCGGGACCTCTACAATGAGCAGTTCTTC. The chain recombines TRBV12-3 or TRBV12-4 with TRBJ2-1; D assignment may be TRBD1 or TRBD2 (5 bases each). V lost 5 bases and J 3 bases, leaving 14 bases between the germline ends. CDR3 length: 15 residues.

This clonotype was seen repeatedly, ten times or more. This rearrangement joins TRBV7-2 to TRBJ1-3; 7 positions agree with TRBD1. V dropped 7 bases and J dropped 7; count of bases not matched to a gene: 13. Germline CDR1 is SGHTA and CDR2 is FQGNSA. This CDR3 is 15 amino acids long. Here the CDR3 reads CASKRSSGGINTIYF. The CDR3 bases are TGTGCCAGCAAAAGGTCTTCAGGGGGAATTAACACCATATATTTT.

There are many counts of this clonotype. This chain links TRBV3-1 with TRBJ2-5, with a tentative D call TRBD1 (6 bases). V was cut by 3 bases and J by 9 bases, with 11 bases left in between. The CDR3 has 12 residues. Germline CDR1 and CDR2: LGHDT and YNNKEL (reference sequence). The CDR3 DNA is TGTGCCAGCAGCCAGGAAGGGACATCCCAGTACTTC. Amino acids: CASSQEGTSQYF.

This clonotype has at least ten counts. The chain has TRBV7-2 and TRBJ2-2, with D uncertain. The germline gives CDR1 SGHTA, CDR2 FQGNSA. This CDR3 region has 15 residues. Trimming pared 6 bases from V and 2 bases from J, leaving 13 bases between. The CDR3 nucleotides read TGTGCCAGCAGAGGGCAGGCCCTAAACACCGGGGAGCTGTTTTTT. As protein: CASRGQALNTGELFF.

This clonotype occurred once. The CDR3 coding sequence is TGTGCCAGCAGCCTGGTTGGGGCGAACTACGAGCAGTACTTC. Its translation is CASSLVGANYEQYF. V and J are TRBV5-8 and TRBJ2-7; a possible D gene is TRBD1 (5 bases). Germline values: CDR1 SGHTS, CDR2 YDEGEE. The germline V and J ends were trimmed by 4 bases and 3 bases, with 14 bases remaining between them. The CDR3 runs to 14 residues.

The rearrangement uses TRBV27 and TRBJ2-2; unclear D gene. Germline loops: CDR1 MNHEY, CDR2 SMNVEV (reference sequence). This CDR3 comprises 15 residues. V lost 5 bases and J lost 6, with 16 bases in between. The CDR3 region is CASSNIRRSAGELFF. The CDR3, as DNA: TGTGCCAGCAGTAATATCAGGAGATCGGCCGGGGAGCTGTTTTTT.